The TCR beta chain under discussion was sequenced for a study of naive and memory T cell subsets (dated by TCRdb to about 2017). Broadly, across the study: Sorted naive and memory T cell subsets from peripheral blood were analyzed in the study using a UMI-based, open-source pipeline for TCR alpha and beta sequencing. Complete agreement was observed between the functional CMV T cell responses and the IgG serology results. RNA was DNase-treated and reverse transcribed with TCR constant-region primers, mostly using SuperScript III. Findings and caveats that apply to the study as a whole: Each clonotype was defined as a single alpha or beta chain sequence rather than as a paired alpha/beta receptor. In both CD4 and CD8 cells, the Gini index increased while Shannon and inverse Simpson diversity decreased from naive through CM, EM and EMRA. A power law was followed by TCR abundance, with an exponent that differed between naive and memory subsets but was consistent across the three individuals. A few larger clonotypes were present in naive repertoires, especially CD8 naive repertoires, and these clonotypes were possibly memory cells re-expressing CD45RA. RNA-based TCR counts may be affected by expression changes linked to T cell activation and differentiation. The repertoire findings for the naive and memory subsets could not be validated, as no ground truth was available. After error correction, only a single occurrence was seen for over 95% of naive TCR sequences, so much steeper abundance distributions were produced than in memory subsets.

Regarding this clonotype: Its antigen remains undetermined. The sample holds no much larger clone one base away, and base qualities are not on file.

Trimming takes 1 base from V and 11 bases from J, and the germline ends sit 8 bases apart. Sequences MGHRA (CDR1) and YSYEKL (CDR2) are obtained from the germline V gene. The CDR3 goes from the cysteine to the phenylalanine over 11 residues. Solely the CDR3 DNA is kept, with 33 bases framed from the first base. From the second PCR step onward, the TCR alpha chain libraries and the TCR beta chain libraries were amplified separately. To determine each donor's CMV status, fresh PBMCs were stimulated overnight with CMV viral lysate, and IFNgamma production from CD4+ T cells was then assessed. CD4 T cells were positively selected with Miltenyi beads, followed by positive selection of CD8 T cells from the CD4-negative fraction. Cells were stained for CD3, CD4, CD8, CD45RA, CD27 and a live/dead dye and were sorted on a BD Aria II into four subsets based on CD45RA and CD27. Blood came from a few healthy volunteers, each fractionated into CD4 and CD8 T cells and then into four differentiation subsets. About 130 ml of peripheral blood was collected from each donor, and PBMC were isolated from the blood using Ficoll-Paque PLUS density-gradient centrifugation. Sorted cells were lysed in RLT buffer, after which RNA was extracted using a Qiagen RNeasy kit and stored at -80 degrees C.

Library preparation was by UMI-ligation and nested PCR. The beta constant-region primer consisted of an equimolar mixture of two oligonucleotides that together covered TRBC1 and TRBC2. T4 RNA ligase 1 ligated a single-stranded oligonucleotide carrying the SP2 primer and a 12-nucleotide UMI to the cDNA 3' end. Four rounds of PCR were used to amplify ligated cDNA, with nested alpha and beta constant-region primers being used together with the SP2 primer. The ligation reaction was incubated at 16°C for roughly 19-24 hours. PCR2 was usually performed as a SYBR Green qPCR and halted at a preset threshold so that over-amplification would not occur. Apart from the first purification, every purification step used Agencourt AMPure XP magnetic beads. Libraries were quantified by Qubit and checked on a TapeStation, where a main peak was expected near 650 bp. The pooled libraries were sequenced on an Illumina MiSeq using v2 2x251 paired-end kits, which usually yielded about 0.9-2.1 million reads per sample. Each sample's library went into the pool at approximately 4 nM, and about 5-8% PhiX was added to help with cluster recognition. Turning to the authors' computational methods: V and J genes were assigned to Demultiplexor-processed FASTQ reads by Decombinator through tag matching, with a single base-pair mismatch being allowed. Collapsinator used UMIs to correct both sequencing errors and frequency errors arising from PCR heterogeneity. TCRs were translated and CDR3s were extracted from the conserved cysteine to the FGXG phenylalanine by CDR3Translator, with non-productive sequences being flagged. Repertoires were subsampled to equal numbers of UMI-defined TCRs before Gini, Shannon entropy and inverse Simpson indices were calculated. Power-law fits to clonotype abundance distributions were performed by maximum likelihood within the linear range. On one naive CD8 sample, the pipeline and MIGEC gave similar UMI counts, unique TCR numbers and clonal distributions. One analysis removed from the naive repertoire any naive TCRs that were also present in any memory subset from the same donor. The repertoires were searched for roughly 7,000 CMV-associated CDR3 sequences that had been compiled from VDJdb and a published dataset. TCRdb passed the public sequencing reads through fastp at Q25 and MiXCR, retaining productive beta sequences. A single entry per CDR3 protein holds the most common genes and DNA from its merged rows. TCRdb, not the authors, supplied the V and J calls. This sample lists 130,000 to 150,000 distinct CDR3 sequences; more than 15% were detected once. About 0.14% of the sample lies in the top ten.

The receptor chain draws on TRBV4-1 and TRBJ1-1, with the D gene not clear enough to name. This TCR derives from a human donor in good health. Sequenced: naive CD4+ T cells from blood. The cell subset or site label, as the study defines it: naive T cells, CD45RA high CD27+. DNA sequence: TGCGCCAGCAGCCAAGCCGACGAGGCTTTCTTT. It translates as CASSQADEAFF.